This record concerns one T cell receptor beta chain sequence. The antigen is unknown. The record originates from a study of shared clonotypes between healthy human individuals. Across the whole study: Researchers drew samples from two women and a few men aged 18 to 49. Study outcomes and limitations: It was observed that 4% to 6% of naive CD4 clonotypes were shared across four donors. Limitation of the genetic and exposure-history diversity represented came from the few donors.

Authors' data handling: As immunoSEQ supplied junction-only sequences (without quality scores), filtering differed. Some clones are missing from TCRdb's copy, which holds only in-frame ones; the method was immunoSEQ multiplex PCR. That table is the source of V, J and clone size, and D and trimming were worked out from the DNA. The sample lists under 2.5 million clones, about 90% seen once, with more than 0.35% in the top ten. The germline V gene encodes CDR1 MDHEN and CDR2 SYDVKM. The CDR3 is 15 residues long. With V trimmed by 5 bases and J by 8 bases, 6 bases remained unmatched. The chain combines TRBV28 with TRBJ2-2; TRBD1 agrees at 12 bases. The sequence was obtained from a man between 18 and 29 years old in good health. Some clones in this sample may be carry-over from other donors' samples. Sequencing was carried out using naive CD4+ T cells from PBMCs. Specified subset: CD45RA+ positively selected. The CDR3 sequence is CASSLGTGGSGELFF. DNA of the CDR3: TGTGCCAGCAGTCTAGGGACAGGGGGCTCAGGGGAGCTGTTTTTT.